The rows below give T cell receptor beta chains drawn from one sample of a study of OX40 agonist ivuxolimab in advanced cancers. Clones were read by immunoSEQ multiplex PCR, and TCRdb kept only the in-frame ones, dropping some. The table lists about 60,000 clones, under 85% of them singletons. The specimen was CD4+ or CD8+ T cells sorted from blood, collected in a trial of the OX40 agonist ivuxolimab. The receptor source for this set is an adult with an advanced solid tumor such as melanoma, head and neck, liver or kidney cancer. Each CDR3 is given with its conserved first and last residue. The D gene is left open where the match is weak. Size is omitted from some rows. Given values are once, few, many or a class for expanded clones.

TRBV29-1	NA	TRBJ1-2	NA	CSVEGGVGYGYTF	TGCAGCGTTGAAGGGGGAGTAGGCTATGGCTACACCTTC
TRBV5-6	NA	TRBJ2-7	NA	CASSPPDYSGIYEQYF	TGTGCCAGCAGCCCTCCGGACTATTCGGGAATCTACGAGCAGTACTTC
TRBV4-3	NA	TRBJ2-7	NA	CASSQVGRNYYEQYF	TGCGCCAGCAGCCAAGTGGGGCGGAATTACTACGAGCAGTACTTC
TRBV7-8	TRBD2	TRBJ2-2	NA	CASSPARRLAGGPGTGELFF	TGTGCCAGCAGCCCGGCCAGGAGACTAGCGGGAGGGCCGGGCACCGGGGAGCTGTTTTTT
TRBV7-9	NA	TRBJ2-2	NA	CASSSGGSTGELFF	TGTGCCAGCAGCTCTGGGGGGAGCACCGGGGAGCTGTTTTTT
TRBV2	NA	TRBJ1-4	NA	CASWAGPANEKLFF	TGTGCCAGCTGGGCGGGGCCCGCTAATGAAAAACTGTTTTTT
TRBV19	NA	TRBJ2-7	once	CASGSPELIGEQYF	TGTGCCAGTGGGAGTCCGGAGCTGATTGGGGAGCAGTACTTC
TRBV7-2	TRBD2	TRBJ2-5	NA	CASTLTSGRLETQYF	TGTGCCAGCACGTTAACTAGCGGGAGACTAGAGACCCAGTACTTC
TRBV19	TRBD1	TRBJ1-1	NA	CASSPGGFVAFF	TGTGCCAGTAGTCCAGGGGGCTTTGTGGCTTTCTTT
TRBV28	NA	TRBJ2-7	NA	CASSNTGGDYEQYF	TGTGCCAGCAGTAACACAGGGGGGGATTACGAGCAGTACTTC
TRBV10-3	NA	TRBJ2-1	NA	CAISESRGRGDNEQFF	TGTGCCATCAGTGAGTCCCGGGGGAGGGGGGACAATGAGCAGTTCTTC
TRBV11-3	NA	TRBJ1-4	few	CASSLDRRKLFF	TGTGCCAGCAGCTTAGACCGAAGGAAACTGTTTTTT
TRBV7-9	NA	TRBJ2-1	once	CASSLASMGGNEQFF	TGTGCCAGCAGCTTAGCGTCCATGGGGGGCAATGAGCAGTTCTTC
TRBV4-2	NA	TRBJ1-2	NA	CASSQKGGKSGYTF	TGTGCCAGCAGCCAGAAAGGGGGGAAGTCTGGCTACACCTTC
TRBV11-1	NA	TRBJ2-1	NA	CASSFMQSSYNEQFF	TGTGCCAGCAGCTTCATGCAAAGCTCCTACAATGAGCAGTTCTTC
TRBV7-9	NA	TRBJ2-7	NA	CASTAIRGARNEQYF	TGTGCCAGCACCGCAATCAGGGGGGCTCGTAACGAGCAGTACTTC
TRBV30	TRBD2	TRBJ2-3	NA	CAWSILAGVKPDTQYF	TGTGCCTGGAGTATCCTAGCGGGAGTGAAGCCAGATACGCAGTATTTT
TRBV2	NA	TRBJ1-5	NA	CASSGRVGAGQPQHF	TGTGCCAGCAGTGGGCGGGTGGGGGCTGGTCAGCCCCAGCATTTT
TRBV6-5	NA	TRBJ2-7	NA	CASSYRSRPSPYEQYF	TGTGCCAGCAGTTACAGGTCGAGGCCCTCCCCCTACGAGCAGTACTTC
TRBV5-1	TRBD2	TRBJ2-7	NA	CASSLGLAGGGRQYF	TGCGCCAGCAGCCTGGGACTAGCGGGAGGGGGCCGCCAGTACTTC
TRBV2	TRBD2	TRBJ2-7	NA	CASRAPPRLAGISNPYEQYF	TGTGCCAGCAGGGCCCCCCCGCGGCTAGCGGGAATTTCCAATCCTTACGAGCAGTACTTC
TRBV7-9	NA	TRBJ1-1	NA	CASSLLRGSYTEAFF	TGTGCCAGCAGCTTATTAAGGGGGTCATATACTGAAGCTTTCTTT
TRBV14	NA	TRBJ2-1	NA	CASSQKIGLNEQFF	TGTGCCAGCAGCCAAAAAATAGGGCTCAATGAGCAGTTCTTC
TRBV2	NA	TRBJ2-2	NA	CASREEGTGELFF	TGTGCCAGCAGGGAGGAGGGCACCGGGGAGCTGTTTTTT
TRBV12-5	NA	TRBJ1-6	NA	CASGLPPSSPLHF	TGTGCTAGTGGTTTGCCCCCAAGTTCACCCCTCCACTTT
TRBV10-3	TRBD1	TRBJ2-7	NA	CAISESLNRGISYEQYF	TGTGCCATCAGTGAGTCACTAAACAGGGGCATCTCCTACGAGCAGTACTTC
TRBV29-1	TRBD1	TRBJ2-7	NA	CSVGQEVTYEQYF	TGCAGCGTGGGACAGGAGGTTACCTACGAGCAGTACTTC
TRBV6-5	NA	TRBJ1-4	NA	CASSYSRYDEKLFF	TGTGCCAGCAGTTACAGTCGCTATGATGAAAAACTGTTTTTT
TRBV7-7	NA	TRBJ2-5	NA	CASSSRPSGKETQYF	TGTGCCAGCAGCTCTAGACCGAGCGGAAAAGAGACCCAGTACTTC
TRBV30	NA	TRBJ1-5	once	CAWSVGFSNQPQHF	TGTGCCTGGAGTGTAGGTTTTAGCAATCAGCCCCAGCATTTT
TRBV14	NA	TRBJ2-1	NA	CASSQLQGSYNEQFF	TGTGCCAGCAGCCAACTACAGGGCTCCTACAATGAGCAGTTCTTC
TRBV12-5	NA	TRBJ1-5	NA	CASGLREDQPQHF	TGTGCTAGTGGTTTGAGGGAGGATCAGCCCCAGCATTTT
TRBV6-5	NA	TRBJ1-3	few	CASSYSRPSSGNTIYF	TGTGCCAGCAGTTACTCCCGTCCGAGCTCTGGAAACACCATATATTTT
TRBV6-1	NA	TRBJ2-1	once	CASSEASSLYNEQFF	TGTGCCAGCAGTGAAGCCTCTAGCTTGTACAATGAGCAGTTCTTC
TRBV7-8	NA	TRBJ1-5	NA	CASSLAGGYQPQHF	TGTGCCAGCAGCTTAGCCGGCGGTTATCAGCCCCAGCATTTT
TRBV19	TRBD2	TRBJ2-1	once	CASSEGLAGANEQFF	TGTGCCAGTAGCGAGGGACTAGCGGGAGCGAATGAGCAGTTCTTC
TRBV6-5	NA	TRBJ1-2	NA	CASSYSLGAQGYTF	TGTGCCAGCAGTTACTCCTTGGGGGCTCAAGGCTACACCTTC
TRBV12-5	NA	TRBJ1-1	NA	CASGLGKNTEAFF	TGTGCTAGTGGTTTGGGCAAGAACACTGAAGCTTTCTTT
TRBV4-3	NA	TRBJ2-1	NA	CASSLLAFINEQFF	TGCGCCAGCAGCCTTCTAGCGTTTATTAATGAGCAGTTCTTC
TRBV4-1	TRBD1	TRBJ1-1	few	CASSLGQVGTEAFF	TGCGCCAGCAGCCTAGGACAGGTTGGGACTGAAGCTTTCTTT
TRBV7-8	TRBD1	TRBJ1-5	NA	CASSPSGTDLSNQPQHF	TGTGCCAGCAGCCCTTCAGGGACAGACCTTAGCAATCAGCCCCAGCATTTT
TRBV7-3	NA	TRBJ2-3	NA	CASSLGGRTDTQYF	TGTGCCAGCAGCTTAGGGGGGAGGACAGATACGCAGTATTTT
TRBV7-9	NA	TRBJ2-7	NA	CASRSVPGSYEQYF	TGTGCCAGCAGATCAGTCCCCGGCTCCTACGAGCAGTACTTC
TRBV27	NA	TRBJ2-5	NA	CASSFQAGETQYF	TGTGCCAGCAGTTTTCAGGCGGGAGAGACCCAGTACTTC
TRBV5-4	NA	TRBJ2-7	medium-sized	CASSETVSYEQYF	TGTGCCAGCAGCGAGACAGTCTCCTACGAGCAGTACTTC
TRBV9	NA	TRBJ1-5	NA	CASSVGPGGNQPQHF	TGTGCCAGCAGCGTAGGGCCTGGCGGCAATCAGCCCCAGCATTTT
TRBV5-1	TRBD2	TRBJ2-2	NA	CASTTAGRNTGELFF	TGCGCCAGCACCACAGCGGGGAGAAACACCGGGGAGCTGTTTTTT
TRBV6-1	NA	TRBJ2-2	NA	CASSEGVGELFF	TGTGCCAGCAGTGAAGGAGTAGGCGAGCTGTTTTTT
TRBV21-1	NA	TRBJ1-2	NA	CASSKEQGPELSYTF	TGTGCCAGCAGCAAAGAACAGGGACCTGAACTTAGCTACACCTTC
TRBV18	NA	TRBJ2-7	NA	CASSLYSYEQYF	TGTGCCAGCTCACTATACTCCTACGAGCAGTACTTC
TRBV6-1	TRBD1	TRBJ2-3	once	CASSGTGTDTQYF	TGTGCCAGCAGCGGGACAGGGACAGATACGCAGTATTTT
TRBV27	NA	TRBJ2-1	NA	CASSQKTGPNEQFF	TGTGCCAGCAGTCAGAAAACAGGTCCTAATGAGCAGTTCTTC
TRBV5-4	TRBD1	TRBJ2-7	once	CASSWDRASEQYF	TGTGCCAGCAGCTGGGACAGGGCGAGCGAGCAGTACTTC
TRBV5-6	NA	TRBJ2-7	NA	CASSQDSLMREQYF	TGTGCCAGCAGCCAGGACTCCCTCATGCGCGAGCAGTACTTC
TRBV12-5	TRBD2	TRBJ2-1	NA	CASGLVTSGMNLRSNEQFF	TGTGCTAGTGGTTTGGTAACTAGCGGGATGAATCTTCGCTCCAATGAGCAGTTCTTC
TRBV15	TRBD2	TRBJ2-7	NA	CATSRRLAGDYEQYF	TGTGCCACCAGCAGAAGACTAGCGGGAGACTACGAGCAGTACTTC
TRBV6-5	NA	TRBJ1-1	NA	CASSYSRRDEAFF	TGTGCCAGCAGTTACTCACGGCGAGATGAAGCTTTCTTT
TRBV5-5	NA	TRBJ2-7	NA	CASSLLHEQYF	TGTGCCAGCAGCTTGCTCCACGAGCAGTACTTC
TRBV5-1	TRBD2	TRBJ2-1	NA	CASSLDVAGSSYNEQFF	TGCGCCAGCAGCTTGGACGTAGCGGGCAGCTCCTACAATGAGCAGTTCTTC